One and the same sample provided the 20 T cell receptor beta chains below, sequenced in a study of blood T cell repertoires in COVID-19 (dated by TCRdb to 2019 to 2021). The library was built by means of the immunoSEQ multiplex PCR assay. TCRdb's version of the immuneACCESS table is confined to in-frame rearrangements and falls short of the full clone set. An unresolved V gene accounts for under half of the shortfall where checked; the remainder is of unknown origin. The sample has roughly 240,000 clones on record, approximately 85% of them singletons. The top ten clonotypes cover 4.5% to 6% of the sample. The sequenced material came from peripheral blood. Every receptor here comes from a man aged 50 to 59 with COVID-19, enrolled during active disease.

This sequence joins TRBV6-5 and TRBJ1-5, with 7 bases lining up with TRBD1. Germline trimming cut 6 bases from V and 1 base from J; bases unmatched to any gene: 6. This CDR3 has 15 residues. Germline CDR1 and CDR2: MNHEY and SVGAGI. CDR3 loop: CASSRDSGSNQPQHF. The CDR3 DNA is TGTGCCAGCAGCAGGGACAGCGGGAGCAATCAGCCCCAGCATTTT.

This clone has a handful of counts. The rearrangement joins TRBV16 to TRBJ1-5; D is undetermined. V lost 3 bases, J lost 5 bases, and 8 bases lay in between. This CDR3 region has 13 residues. Germline assignment: CDR1 KGHSY and CDR2 FQNENV. CDR3 sequence (DNA): TGTGCCAGCAGCCACCAGCGAGATCAGCCCCAGCATTTT. It specifies CASSHQRDQPQHF.

This rearrangement joins TRBV10-3 to TRBJ2-3; 7 bases are a match to TRBD1. The CDR3 has 14 residues. Germline V gene lookup returns CDR1 ENHRY and CDR2 SYGVKD. The V gene end was trimmed by 10 bases and the J gene end by 4 bases; junction bases not matched to a gene: 11. This CDR3 reads CATNRGIGADTQYF. CDR3 DNA sequence: TGTGCCACCAACAGGGGAATTGGCGCAGATACGCAGTATTTT.

This chain connects TRBV2 to TRBJ2-1; 7 nucleotides align to TRBD1. This CDR3 spans 14 amino acids. Germline loops: CDR1 SNHLY, CDR2 FYNNEI. V shed 10 bases and J 4 bases; nucleotides not matched to a gene: 10. For the CDR3, the DNA is TGTGCCACAGTCCGGGACAGTCTTTACAATGAGCAGTTCTTC. Its protein is CATVRDSLYNEQFF.

This chain joins TRBV6-5 and TRBJ2-1, with 9 bases aligning to TRBD2. CDR1 is MNHEY, CDR2 SVGAGI, per germline. Trimming removed 6 bases from V and 7 bases from J; junction bases left unmatched: 7. The CDR3 runs 14 residues. DNA for the CDR3: TGTGCCAGCAGGGAGCGGGGGGCGATTAATGAGCAGTTCTTC. This codes for CASRERGAINEQFF.

The genes are TRBV9 and TRBJ1-4; D possibly corresponds to TRBD1 (6 bases). The CDR3 sequence is 15 residues long. V gave up 4 bases and J gave up 5 bases, with 15 bases separating them. Germline V lookup: CDR1 SGDLS, CDR2 YYNGEE. The CDR3 spells CASSSPGHSNEKLFF. For the CDR3, the DNA is TGTGCCAGCAGCTCCCCGGGACACAGCAATGAAAAACTGTTTTTT.

The chain carries TRBV6-2 or TRBV6-3 and TRBJ1-2; D call uncertain. Germline loops: CDR1 MNHEY, CDR2 SVGEGT. CDR3 length equals 13 residues. Deletions cut 4 bases from V and 4 bases from J, with 10 bases between. CDR3 in amino acids: CASSFSASYGYTF. Written as DNA, the CDR3 is TGTGCCAGCAGTTTTTCCGCGAGCTATGGCTACACCTTC.

This chain links TRBV13 with TRBJ2-7; 9 bases fit TRBD2. Looked up from germline, CDR1 is PRHDT and CDR2 is FYEKMQ (reference sequence). With V trimmed by 1 base and J by 3 bases, 10 bases remained unmatched. The CDR3 is 17 residues long. CDR3 coding DNA: TGTGCCAGCAGCTTAGACCTAGCGGGGACCATTATCTACGAGCAGTACTTC. Translating gives CASSLDLAGTIIYEQYF.

The V call is TRBV4-1, the J call TRBJ2-5, with D unresolved. V lost 0 bases and J 0 bases, leaving 14 bases between the germline ends. This CDR3 has 17 residues. Germline loops: CDR1 MGHRA, CDR2 YSYEKL. Here the CDR3 reads CASSQELTSVNQETQYF. CDR3 DNA sequence: TGCGCCAGCAGCCAAGAATTGACTTCCGTCAACCAAGAGACCCAGTACTTC.

V gene TRBV30 combines with J gene TRBJ1-1; D perhaps matches TRBD1 (5 bases). The V end lost 4 bases, the J end lost 1 base, and 13 bases lay between the germline ends. This CDR3 spans 14 amino acids. Germline V gene data show CDR1 as GTSNPN and CDR2 as SVGIG (reference sequence). The CDR3 loop reads CAWMFDRKNTEAFF. DNA for the CDR3: TGTGCCTGGATGTTCGACAGAAAGAACACTGAAGCTTTCTTT.

This clone occurred a few times. V usage is TRBV3-1 (or the pseudogene TRBV3-2) and J usage is TRBJ1-6; TRBD1 matches at 7 bases. With V trimmed by 3 bases and J by 11 bases, 10 bases remained unmatched. The CDR3 spans 15 residues. CDR1 is LGHDT, CDR2 YNNKEL, per germline (reference sequence). The CDR3 bases are TGTGCCAGCAGCCATAAGGGGAGGCAGGGGGCACCCCTCCACTTT. Translating it yields CASSHKGRQGAPLHF.

The chain links TRBV3-1 (or the pseudogene TRBV3-2) to TRBJ2-1; 13 positions match TRBD2. Germline lookup yields CDR1 LGHDT and CDR2 YNNKEL (reference sequence). The J segment lost 15 bases and the V segment lost 3 bases, leaving 5 bases of the junction unmatched. The CDR3 sequence is 13 residues long. The CDR3 DNA sequence: TGTGCCAGCAGCCAGGGACTAGCGGGGAGAGGGTTCTTC. Translated: CASSQGLAGRGFF.

This clone was seen only a few times. The J gene is TRBJ2-7, the V gene TRBV4-2; D is perhaps TRBD1 (6 bases). Germline V lookup: CDR1 LGHNA, CDR2 YNFKEQ. V lost 0 bases and J lost 2, with 11 bases in between. This CDR3 has 15 residues. In DNA form, the CDR3 reads TGTGCCAGCAGCCAAGACTGGGGACACACCTACGAGCAGTACTTC. It is translated as CASSQDWGHTYEQYF.

The chain recombines TRBV7-9 with TRBJ2-5, with 10 bases that match TRBD2. The germline V gene has CDR1 SEHNR and CDR2 FQNEAQ (reference sequence). The J segment lost 13 bases and the V segment lost 3 bases, leaving 8 bases of the junction unmatched. This CDR3 has 13 amino acids. The CDR3 DNA sequence: TGTGCCAGCAGCTTTGTAGCGGGGGGCCCCCGGTACTTC. This gives the protein CASSFVAGGPRYF.

The genes are TRBV5-6 and TRBJ1-6, with D hard to call. CDR1 and CDR2 from the germline V gene are SGHDT and YYEEEE. V gave up 3 bases and J gave up 3 bases, with 7 bases separating them. The CDR3 extends over 14 amino acids. The CDR3 DNA reads TGTGCCAGCAGCTCCGGGAGCTATAATTCACCCCTCCACTTT. This gives the protein CASSSGSYNSPLHF.

The chain employs TRBV12-5 and TRBJ2-1; 8 nucleotides line up with TRBD2. J lost 6 bases, V lost 3 bases, and 13 bases had no gene match. The CDR3 contains 17 residues. The V gene's germline CDR1 is LGHNT and CDR2 FRNRAP. This CDR3 is CASGFTPAGVTINEQFF. The CDR3, as DNA: TGTGCTAGTGGTTTCACTCCAGCGGGGGTGACTATCAATGAGCAGTTCTTC.

The V call is TRBV11-2, the J call TRBJ2-2; 8 bases line up with TRBD2. The length of the CDR3 is 18 residues. After removal of 2 bases from V and 0 bases from J, the junction contained 8 bases not matched to a gene. Looked up from germline, CDR1 is SGHAT and CDR2 is FQNNGV. Written as DNA, the CDR3 is TGTGCCAGCAGCTTAACTAGCGGTCACGACGCGAACACCGGGGAGCTGTTTTTT. Translation: CASSLTSGHDANTGELFF.

The CDR3 DNA follows: TGTGCCAGCAGAAACGGAGGGTACTATGGCTACACCTTC. This translates into CASRNGGYYGYTF. The rearrangement joins TRBV12-3 or TRBV12-4 to TRBJ1-2; D gene uncertain. The CDR3 has 13 amino acids. V was trimmed by 6 bases and J by 3 bases, leaving 11 bases between them.

The V gene is TRBV3-1 (or the pseudogene TRBV3-2), the J gene TRBJ1-1; D gene ambiguous. Germline V gives CDR1 LGHDT, CDR2 YNNKEL (reference sequence). V lost 0 bases and J lost 11, with 10 bases in between. This CDR3 region has 12 residues. The CDR3 region is CASSQDHGGAFF. The DNA for the CDR3 is TGTGCCAGCAGCCAAGATCATGGAGGCGCTTTCTTT.

The chain uses TRBV5-5 and TRBJ1-5; D perhaps matches TRBD1 (6 bases). Trimming left V 0 bases short and J 7 bases short, with 11 bases between. Germline V gives CDR1 SGHKS, CDR2 YYEKEE (reference sequence). The CDR3 has 14 residues. CDR3 in DNA: TGTGCCAGCAGCTTGGAAGCGGGGGCCCAGCCCCAGCATTTT. Translation gives CASSLEAGAQPQHF.